This T cell receptor beta chain was captured in a study of OX40 agonist ivuxolimab in advanced cancers. The V gene's germline CDR1 is SGHAT and CDR2 FQNNGV. The CDR3 is made up of 16 amino acids. Trimming left V 0 bases short and J 4 bases short, with 12 bases between. Sequenced by immunoSEQ multiplex PCR; TCRdb stores in-frame clones only, minus some. The sample has around 80,000 clones, about 85% seen once. Source: CD4+ or CD8+ T cells sorted from blood, taken in a trial of the OX40 agonist ivuxolimab. The chain recombines TRBV11-2 with TRBJ2-2; D possibly corresponds to TRBD2 (6 bases). The sequence derives from an adult with an advanced solid tumor such as melanoma, head and neck, liver or kidney cancer. The DNA for the CDR3 is TGTGCCAGCAGCTTAGAGGTGGGGACTGGCACCGGGGAGCTGTTTTTT. This codes for CASSLEVGTGTGELFF.